This T cell receptor (beta chain) appears in the sequencing data of a study of OX40 agonist ivuxolimab in advanced cancers. Method: immunoSEQ multiplex PCR; TCRdb's copy keeps in-frame clones and lacks some. The table has some 58,000 clones, approximately 80% seen once; the top ten hold less than 2%. Blood specimens came from baseline, cycle 4 day 1, and cycle 7 day 1. Trimming shortened V by 6 bases and J by 0 bases, and 15 bases separated the two germline ends. The CDR3 consists of 15 residues. Germline V CDR1 and CDR2: SGHRS, YFSETQ. As regards this clone: The antigen remains unidentified.

Findings of the study overall: Partial responders receiving 0.1-3.0 mg/kg showed among the lowest clonal expansion. At 0.1 to 3.0 mg/kg and by week 6, CD4+ and CD8+ T cells in the blood had expanded clonally. Low normalized T-cell clonal expansion was also seen in some nonresponders.

This specimen was CD4+ or CD8+ T cells sorted from blood, taken in a trial of the OX40 agonist ivuxolimab. The clonotype comes from an adult with an advanced solid tumor such as melanoma, head and neck, liver or kidney cancer. The chain employs TRBV5-1 and TRBJ1-2; tentative D call: TRBD1 (5 bases). The DNA for the CDR3 is TGCGCCAGCAAAACAAGTCAGGGAGCTAACTATGGCTACACCTTC. Translated: CASKTSQGANYGYTF.